This record covers a single T cell receptor beta chain. The data stem from a study of blood T cell repertoires in COVID-19. Across the study: Samples came from the United States, Italy and Spain, spanning acute and convalescent COVID-19. The cDNA or gDNA used as material had been derived from T cells, B-cell-depleted T cells, or PBMCs.

In the original analysis: Estimates of nucleated cell counts were drawn from the amplification of reference gene primers. The protocol was immunoSEQ multiplex PCR, while the TCRdb copy is restricted to in-frame clones and leaves out a portion. The DNA gave D and trimming, while V, J and clone size come from that table. The table has about 24,000 clones, roughly nine tenths seen once; the top ten hold roughly 32%. The source material was peripheral blood. The sequence came from a man in his 70s with active COVID-19.

DNA for the CDR3: TGTGCCAGCAGCCAAGAGTGGGGCGCGACTGAAGCTTTCTTT. Its protein product is CASSQEWGATEAFF. The chain couples TRBV14 to TRBJ1-1; TRBD1 is a possible D gene (5 bases). CDR1 is SGHDN and CDR2 is FVKESK in the germline V gene. CDR3 length equals 14 residues. Trimming removed 0 bases at V and 5 bases at J, with 10 bases between. The full variable domain, its missing parts supplied by reference TRBV14 and TRBJ1-1, is EAGVTQFPSHSVIEKGQTVTLRCDPISGHDNLYWYRRVMGKEIKFLLHFVKESKQDESGMPNNRFLAERTGGTYSTLKVQPAELEDSGVYFCASSQEWGATEAFFGQGTRLTVV.